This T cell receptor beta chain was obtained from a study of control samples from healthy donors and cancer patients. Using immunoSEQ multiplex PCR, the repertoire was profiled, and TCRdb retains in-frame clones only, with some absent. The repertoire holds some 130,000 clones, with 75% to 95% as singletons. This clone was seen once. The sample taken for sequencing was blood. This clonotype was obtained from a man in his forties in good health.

Here the CDR3 reads CASSFSFGYGYTF. CDR3 DNA sequence: TGTGCCAGCAGTTTTTCCTTCGGCTATGGCTACACCTTC. V and J are TRBV27 and TRBJ1-2; no firm D call. V was pared by 3 bases and J by 4 bases, with 9 bases between. This CDR3 has 13 amino acids. Germline V gene sequence: CDR1 MNHEY, CDR2 SMNVEV (reference sequence).